What follows are 25 T cell receptor beta chains derived from one specimen sequenced in a study of beta chain features in type 1 diabetes. What was sequenced were expressed TCRB transcripts, since all of the isolated RNA had been reverse transcribed. TCRdb's copy holds only in-frame clones and misses some; the assay was immunoSEQ multiplex PCR. The profile shows hundreds of thousands of clones, under 20% of them singletons. The material sequenced was naive CD4+ T cells from blood. These receptors came from a young woman in good health.

This chain joins TRBV6-6 and TRBJ2-3, with D perhaps TRBD2 (6 bases). This CDR3 region has 14 residues. Trimming stripped 6 bases from V and 0 bases from J, with 10 bases between. Germline V gives CDR1 MNHNY, CDR2 SVGAGI (reference sequence). Written as DNA, the CDR3 is TGTGCCAGCAGACGAGCGGGTAGCACAGATACGCAGTATTTT. This encodes CASRRAGSTDTQYF.

This sequence joins TRBV5-6 and TRBJ2-5, with unresolved D. CDR1 is SGHDT and CDR2 is YYEEEE in the germline V gene. The V end lost 0 bases, the J end lost 5 bases, and 8 bases lay between the germline ends. The CDR3 consists of 13 residues. CDR3 in DNA: TGTGCCAGCAGCTTGGGGGTTCTCGAGACCCAGTACTTC. Protein product: CASSLGVLETQYF.

Concerning this clone itself: One junction end disagrees with the germline gene, perhaps due to a read error. This chain uses TRBV7-9 with TRBJ1-3, with D unclear. Germline V lookup: CDR1 SEHNR, CDR2 FQNEAQ (reference sequence). CDR3 size: 17 residues. CDR3 in amino acids: CASSQDPPAYSGNTIYF. For the CDR3, the DNA is TGCGCCAGCAGCCAAGACCCCCCGGCCTACTCTGGAAACACCATATATTTT.

This sequence joins TRBV10-3 and TRBJ1-1; 8 bases are shared with TRBD1. The CDR3 length is 14 residues. Germline CDR1 ENHRY, CDR2 SYGVKD. V shed 5 bases, J shed 7 bases, and the junction held 9 bases outside the gene matches. The CDR3, as DNA: TGTGCCATCAGTCCCGGGACAGGACAGCTTGAAGCTTTCTTT. It translates to CAISPGTGQLEAFF.

The chain combines TRBV4-2 with TRBJ2-1, with 7 bases that match TRBD2. Trimming removed 0 bases from V and 5 bases from J; junction bases left unmatched: 7. The germline gives CDR1 LGHNA, CDR2 YNFKEQ. This CDR3 spans 16 amino acids. CDR3 nucleotides: TGTGCCAGCAGCCAAGAGGTCGGGAGGAACGACAATGAGCAGTTCTTC. It is translated as CASSQEVGRNDNEQFF.

This chain uses TRBV19 with TRBJ2-3; no firm D call. Germline assignment: CDR1 LNHDA and CDR2 SQIVND (reference sequence). The ends were cut back, 5 bases at V and 3 bases at J, with 6 bases in the middle. The CDR3 runs to 12 residues. The CDR3 sequence: CASSFLTDTQYF. CDR3 bases: TGTGCCAGTAGTTTCCTAACAGATACGCAGTATTTT.

This clone was seen a few times. The chain is built from TRBV6-6 and TRBJ1-5; TRBD1 matches at 9 bases. Germline assignment: CDR1 MNHNY and CDR2 SVGAGI (reference sequence). J was trimmed by 6 bases and V by 6 bases; bases with no gene match: 6. The CDR3 totals 14 residues. The CDR3 DNA sequence: TGTGCCAGCAGCCAACAGGGGGCCGGTCAGCCCCAGCATTTT. Its protein product is CASSQQGAGQPQHF.

On this clone: One end of the junction fails to match germline, which may point to a read error. The rearrangement joins TRBV5-4 to TRBJ1-5, with D possibly TRBD1 on 6 matching bases. Germline CDR1 reads SGHNT; CDR2 reads YYREEE (reference sequence). The length of the CDR3 is 13 residues. Here the CDR3 reads CASSQTGFSPQHF. The CDR3 DNA reads as TGCGCCAGCAGCCAAACAGGGTTCTCACCCCAGCATTTT.

This clone was detected only a few times. The chain recombines TRBV2 with TRBJ2-3, with 7 bases fitting TRBD2. The germline gives CDR1 SNHLY, CDR2 FYNNEI. J gave up 7 bases and V 7 bases, and 5 bases lay outside the gene matches. CDR3 size: 12 residues. In DNA, the CDR3 is TGTGCCAGCACGGGCGGGAGCAATACGCAGTATTTT. Protein sequence: CASTGGSNTQYF.

This clone occurred a few times. The rearrangement uses TRBV27 and TRBJ1-5; D gene unclear. This CDR3 is 12 amino acids long. V lost 5 bases, J lost 6 bases, and 8 bases lay in between. CDR1 MNHEY and CDR2 SMNVEV come from the germline V gene (reference sequence). Here the CDR3 reads CASSADGQPQHF. In DNA, the CDR3 is TGTGCCAGCAGTGCGGACGGTCAGCCCCAGCATTTT.

This chain uses TRBV10-3 with TRBJ1-2, with D unclear. The CDR3 sequence is 13 residues long. Per germline, CDR1 ENHRY and CDR2 SYGVKD. Trimming took 8 bases from V and 2 from J, leaving 12 bases between them. The CDR3, as DNA: TGTGCCATCTCGAGTGGGGAAAACTATGGCTACACCTTC. Translated, it gives CAISSGENYGYTF.

This clone turned up a few times. V gene TRBV5-4 combines with J gene TRBJ2-2, with D hard to call. Per the germline V gene, CDR1 is SGHNT and CDR2 is YYREEE (reference sequence). The CDR3 is 14 residues long. Trimming took 3 bases from V and 1 from J, leaving 7 bases between them. As DNA, the CDR3 is TGTGCCAGCAGCTCCCCCATGAACACCGGGGAGCTGTTTTTT. Translated: CASSSPMNTGELFF.

In its sample, this clone was seen a few times. A read error may produce the germline difference seen at one junction end. The chain carries TRBV6-1 and TRBJ1-3; D is unresolved. Germline V CDR1 and CDR2: MNHNS, SASEGT. CDR3 length: 13 residues. CDR3 sequence reads: CASSEGSGWYLHF. The CDR3 bases are TGTGCCAGCAGTGAAGGCTCGGGATGGTATTTGCATTTT.

There are a few counts of this clone. The V call is TRBV2, the J call TRBJ1-4; TRBD1 might be the D (6 bases). Deletions cut 4 bases from V and 7 bases from J, with 16 bases between. This CDR3 is built from 15 residues. The V gene's germline CDR1 is SNHLY and CDR2 FYNNEI. The CDR3 protein is CASSGRRGNFEKLFF. The CDR3 DNA reads as TGTGCCAGCAGTGGGCGTAGGGGGAACTTTGAAAAACTGTTTTTT.

V gene TRBV2 combines with J gene TRBJ1-2; unclear D gene. The V gene's germline CDR1 is SNHLY and CDR2 FYNNEI. The CDR3 loop spans 17 amino acids. V was cut by 2 bases and J by 5 bases, with 21 bases left in between. CDR3 in DNA: TGTGCCAGCAGTGAAAGGAGGTTAAAGCCTTTAAGTTATGGCTACACCTTC. This gives the protein CASSERRLKPLSYGYTF. Full variable domain (outside the CDR3, taken from reference TRBV2 and TRBJ1-2): EPEVTQTPSHQVTQMGQEVILRCVPISNHLYFYWYRQILGQKVEFLVSFYNNEISEKSEIFDDQFSVERPDGSNFTLKIRSTKLEDSAMYFCASSERRLKPLSYGYTFGSGTRLTVV.

This clone has only a few counts. The rearrangement uses TRBV6-5 and TRBJ1-5; D is ambiguous. Trimming shortened V by 6 bases and J by 0 bases, and 9 bases separated the two germline ends. The length of the CDR3 is 14 residues. CDR1 is MNHEY, CDR2 SVGAGI, per germline. The CDR3 spells CASSPTGSNQPQHF. DNA for the CDR3: TGTGCCAGCAGCCCGACGGGTAGCAATCAGCCCCAGCATTTT.

V usage is TRBV20-1 and J usage is TRBJ2-1; D gene ambiguous. V was clipped by 4 bases and J by 5 bases, with 0 bases between them. CDR1 is DFQATT and CDR2 is SNEGSKA in the germline V gene (reference sequence). The CDR3 extends over 9 amino acids. CDR3 DNA sequence: TGCAGTGCTAACAATGAGCAGTTCTTC. Amino acids: CSANNEQFF.

This clone was counted only a few times. V usage is TRBV7-2 and J usage is TRBJ1-5, with D unresolved. Germline V CDR1 and CDR2: SGHTA, FQGNSA. The CDR3 is made up of 13 amino acids. Trimming pared 3 bases from V and 9 bases from J, leaving 12 bases between. The CDR3 DNA follows: TGTGCCAGCAGCTTCATAACGGGTGGGCCCCAGCATTTT. It is translated as CASSFITGGPQHF.

J is TRBJ1-2 and V is TRBV7-9; no clear D. This CDR3 has 11 residues. Germline CDR1 is SEHNR and CDR2 is FQNEAQ (reference sequence). Between the trimmed V and J ends, which lost 5 bases and 5 bases, there was a span of 6 bases. CDR3 in DNA: TGTGCCAGCAGCGCTCCGTATGGCTACACCTTC. This gives the protein CASSAPYGYTF.

This sequence joins TRBV6-5 and TRBJ2-1, with TRBD2 identical over 7 bases. Germline V gives CDR1 MNHEY, CDR2 SVGAGI. CDR3 length: 15 amino acids. The V and J ends lost 2 bases and 3 bases, in that order; junction bases with no gene match: 4. As DNA, the CDR3 is TGTGCCAGCAGTTACGGCGGGAGTGGCTACAATGAGCAGTTCTTC. Translated, it gives CASSYGGSGYNEQFF.

This clone appeared a few times. V gene TRBV28 combines with J gene TRBJ2-4; D is unclear. The CDR3 spans 14 residues. CDR1 is MDHEN, CDR2 SYDVKM, per germline. Trimming removed 8 bases at V and 1 base at J, with 12 bases between. The CDR3 region has the DNA TGTGCCAGCTTTTCCCCCGTGGCCAAAAACATTCAGTACTTC. Its protein product is CASFSPVAKNIQYF.

This clone was counted a few times. This chain joins TRBV29-1 and TRBJ1-2; D remains ambiguous. Germline loops: CDR1 SQVTM, CDR2 ANQGSEA. The CDR3 runs 13 residues. V shed 5 bases and J shed 6 bases, with 16 bases lying between them. CDR3 in amino acids: CSVSGTPGHGYTF. CDR3 nucleotide sequence: TGCAGCGTTTCAGGAACCCCCGGGCATGGCTACACCTTC.

This clone showed up just a few times. This chain links TRBV7-8 with TRBJ2-4; D assignment may be TRBD1 or TRBD2 (5 bases each). CDR1 is SGHVS and CDR2 is FQNEAQ in the germline V gene. CDR3 size: 15 residues. V lost 2 bases and J 3 bases, leaving 11 bases between the germline ends. The CDR3 DNA reads as TGTGCCAGCAGCTTACGGGGCTTCGGCAAAAACATTCAGTACTTC. Its translation: CASSLRGFGKNIQYF. Full variable domain (rest looked up from reference TRBV7-8 and TRBJ2-4): GAGVSQSPRYKVAKRGQDVALRCDPISGHVSLFWYQQALGQGPEFLTYFQNEAQLDKSGLPSDRFFAERPEGSVSTLKIQRTQQEDSAVYLCASSLRGFGKNIQYFGAGTRLSVL.

CDR3 in amino acids: CASSLLGGGYNEQFF. CDR3 bases: TGCGCCAGCAGCTTGTTGGGAGGGGGATACAATGAGCAGTTCTTC. The V call is TRBV5-1, the J call TRBJ2-1, with D maybe TRBD2 (7 bases). This CDR3 comprises 15 residues. Germline V gene lookup returns CDR1 SGHRS and CDR2 YFSETQ. Trimming cost V 1 base and J 4 bases, with 12 bases left between them.

V and J are TRBV4-2 and TRBJ2-7; 14 bases align to TRBD2. This CDR3 has 16 residues. CDR1 LGHNA and CDR2 YNFKEQ come from the germline V gene. V dropped 0 bases and J dropped 4; count of bases not matched to a gene: 2. The CDR3 is CASSQERTSGRYEQYF. DNA of the CDR3: TGTGCCAGCAGCCAAGAACGGACTAGCGGGAGGTACGAGCAGTACTTC.